The clone carrying this T cell receptor (beta chain) was detected only a few times. Its antigen is unknown. These data are taken from a study of CD8+CD57+ T cells in acquired aplastic anemia. The study's findings and limits: Between patients and controls, CD8+ Simpson's diversity did not vary significantly.

An expansion of CD8+CD57+ cells by flow cytometry had been shown in patients chosen for sequencing. Trimming cost V 1 base and J 4 bases, with 7 bases left between them. The CDR3 extends over 13 amino acids. The germline CDR1 and CDR2 sequences are DFQATT and SNEGSKA (reference sequence). The use of genomic DNA as template underpinned the TCR beta VDJ and CDR3 profiling. TCRdb re-called the reads through MiXCR, storing one row per CDR3 protein. The data hold under 350,000 distinct CDR3 sequences, with approximately 58% observed a single time. Sequenced sample: sorted CD4+, CD8+, or CD8+CD57+ T cells (not recorded which) from PBMCs. The chain combines TRBV20-1 with TRBJ2-2; TRBD2 is a possible D gene (5 bases). This TCR was sampled from a human donor with aplastic anemia. CDR3 protein: CSARVAGTGELFF. As DNA, the CDR3 is TGCAGTGCTAGAGTTGCGGGCACCGGGGAGCTGTTTTTT.